What follows are 25 T cell receptor beta chains derived from one specimen sequenced in a study of early T cells in non-severe SARS-CoV-2 infection. TCRdb fed the 5' RACE reads into MiXCR, producing one record per CDR3 protein. This repertoire shows 40,000 or so distinct CDR3 sequences, approximately 10% found once; its top ten account for just over 20%. Sequencing was carried out using whole blood. These receptors all stem from an adult who was a healthcare worker with PCR-confirmed SARS-CoV-2 infection or an uninfected control (not recorded which).

This clonotype was seen a few times. J is TRBJ1-4 and V is TRBV7-2, with D perhaps matching TRBD1 (5 bases). The CDR3 extends over 14 amino acids. Germline-derived CDR1 and CDR2 are SGHTA and FQGNSA. V dropped 1 base and J dropped 6 bases, with 9 bases sitting between them. The CDR3 coding sequence is TGTGCCAGCAGCTTAGACAGGAGCTATGAAAAACTGTTTTTT. It encodes CASSLDRSYEKLFF. Full variable domain (missing parts from reference TRBV7-2 and TRBJ1-4): GAGVSQSPSNKVTEKGKDVELRCDPISGHTALYWYRQSLGQGLEFLIYFQGNSAPDKSGLPSDRFSAERTGGSVSTLTIQRTQQEDSAVYLCASSLDRSYEKLFFGSGTQLSVL.

A word on this clonotype: This may be a read error, as it is one base from a much larger clone. The gene calls are TRBV29-1 and TRBJ2-2; 10 nucleotides match TRBD2. The V and J ends lost 1 base and 7 bases, in that order; junction bases with no gene match: 6. Per germline, CDR1 SQVTM and CDR2 ANQGSEA. The CDR3 runs to 15 residues. CDR3 sequence reads: CSVEGLAGEYGELFF. The CDR3 DNA sequence: TGCAGCGTTGAAGGGCTAGCGGGAGAATACGGGGAGCTGTTTTTT.

This clonotype showed up many times. This chain joins TRBV7-2 and TRBJ1-3; D not certain. CDR1 and CDR2 from the germline V gene are SGHTA and FQGNSA. The CDR3 length is 16 residues. Trimming removed 0 bases at V and 0 bases at J, with 9 bases between. The CDR3 protein is CASSLAGGNSGNTIYF. The CDR3 DNA follows: TGTGCCAGCAGCTTAGCTGGCGGGAACTCTGGAAACACCATATATTTT.

This clonotype was observed many times. The chain is built from TRBV3-1 and TRBJ2-7, with D possibly TRBD1 on 5 matching bases. V gave up 1 base and J gave up 4 bases, with 5 bases separating them. The CDR3 totals 12 residues. Germline CDR1 and CDR2: LGHDT and YNNKEL (reference sequence). This CDR3 is CASSQGTYEQYF. Here the CDR3 DNA reads TGTGCCAGCAGCCAAGGGACATACGAGCAGTACTTC.

In its sample, this clonotype was seen many times. This chain joins TRBV6-5 and TRBJ1-1; D is perhaps TRBD1 (5 bases). Trimming took 4 bases from V and 1 from J, leaving 10 bases between them. The germline gives CDR1 MNHEY, CDR2 SVGAGI. This CDR3 region has 14 residues. In DNA form, the CDR3 reads TGTGCCAGCAGTTCTCGACAGAAGAACACTGAAGCTTTCTTT. Protein sequence: CASSSRQKNTEAFF.

This clonotype appeared many times. The J gene is TRBJ2-7, the V gene TRBV28; D ambiguous. Germline-derived CDR1 and CDR2 are MDHEN and SYDVKM. The CDR3 has 14 amino acids. Between the trimmed V and J ends, which lost 6 bases and 3 bases, there was a span of 15 bases. CDR3 bases: TGTGCCAGCAGCCCCGTGGGGTTCCGCTACGAGCAGTACTTC. Translated, it gives CASSPVGFRYEQYF.

The chain couples TRBV6-2 or TRBV6-3 to TRBJ1-4; D unresolved. Trimming shortened V by 0 bases and J by 8 bases, and 16 bases separated the two germline ends. The CDR3 contains 16 residues. The germline gives CDR1 MNHEY, CDR2 SVGEGT. The CDR3 nucleotides read TGTGCCAGCAGTTACTCAACTGACACTTTGGAGGAAAAACTGTTTTTT. Protein: CASSYSTDTLEEKLFF.

This chain joins TRBV7-2 and TRBJ2-7; D gene ambiguous. With 5 bases removed from V and 6 bases from J, the gap between germline ends came to 8 bases. The CDR3 is 11 residues long. Germline CDR1 is SGHTA and CDR2 is FQGNSA. The CDR3 nucleotides are TGTGCCAGCAGCGAAGCGATCGAGCAGTACTTC. Residues: CASSEAIEQYF.

This clonotype was seen only a few times. The chain recombines TRBV29-1 with TRBJ2-7, with D perhaps matching TRBD1 (6 bases). The CDR3 is 11 amino acids. Germline loops: CDR1 SQVTM, CDR2 ANQGSEA. V lost 7 bases, J lost 6 bases, and 13 bases lay in between. The DNA of the CDR3 is TGCAGCGCCCAACAGGGATTCGAGCAGTACTTC. Its protein product is CSAQQGFEQYF.

This clonotype was counted many times. This sequence joins TRBV10-3 and TRBJ2-1; TRBD1 or TRBD2 may be the D gene (5 bases each). Germline CDR1 and CDR2: ENHRY and SYGVKD. Deletions cut 7 bases from V and 2 bases from J, with 12 bases between. The CDR3 is 14 residues long. The CDR3 DNA reads as TGTGCCATCACGGGACGGGATACCTACAATGAGCAGTTCTTC. Encoded protein: CAITGRDTYNEQFF.

In this sample, this clonotype turned up many times. The rearrangement joins TRBV6-5 to TRBJ2-7; 8 bases are shared with TRBD1. V lost 6 bases, J lost 1 base, and 2 bases stayed unmatched. The germline gives CDR1 MNHEY, CDR2 SVGAGI. CDR3 length: 13 residues. The CDR3 nucleotides read TGTGCCAGCAGCGGACAGGGTTCCTACGAGCAGTACTTC. This sequence encodes CASSGQGSYEQYF.

This clonotype was seen ten or more times. The J gene is TRBJ2-1, the V gene TRBV24-1; TRBD2 aligns across 12 bases. Germline-derived CDR1 and CDR2 are KGHDR and SFDVKD. The length of the CDR3 is 16 residues. The junction had 7 bases not matched to a gene; V was cut back by 2 bases and J by 9 bases. The CDR3 loop reads CATSDSTSGRISEQFF. The CDR3 coding sequence is TGTGCCACCAGTGATTCGACTAGCGGGAGAATCAGTGAGCAGTTCTTC.

This clonotype has at least ten counts. The genes are TRBV24-1 and TRBJ2-2; 9 bases agree with TRBD1. Germline-derived CDR1 and CDR2 are KGHDR and SFDVKD. CDR3 length equals 18 residues. J gave up 6 bases and V 3 bases, and 13 bases lay outside the gene matches. This CDR3 reads CATSDINMDRGRAGELFF. For the CDR3, the DNA is TGTGCCACCAGTGATATTAATATGGACAGGGGCAGAGCCGGGGAGCTGTTTTTT.

Many counts were recorded for this clonotype. The CDR3 DNA sequence: TGCGCCGACAGACAGGGGACCGAAGGAACCGGGGAGCTGTTTTTT. This gives the protein CADRQGTEGTGELFF. The chain employs TRBV5-1 and TRBJ2-2; 8 nucleotides agree with TRBD1. The V and J ends lost 10 bases and 5 bases, in that order; junction bases with no gene match: 13. The CDR3 runs to 15 residues. Germline CDR1 SGHRS, CDR2 YFSETQ.

J is TRBJ2-1 and V is TRBV3-1; 13 bases agree with TRBD2. Germline lookup yields CDR1 LGHDT and CDR2 YNNKEL (reference sequence). J was trimmed by 4 bases and V by 5 bases; bases with no gene match: 5. This CDR3 has 16 residues. CDR3 loop: CASSKLAGGYYNEQFF. CDR3 nucleotide sequence: TGTGCCAGCAGCAAACTAGCGGGAGGGTATTACAATGAGCAGTTCTTC.

This clonotype has ten or more counts. CDR3 in DNA: TGTGCCAGCTCACCGGATCTGGGATCTGATACGCAGTATTTT. Its translation: CASSPDLGSDTQYF. V usage is TRBV18 and J usage is TRBJ2-3; D is uncertain. Germline CDR1 is KGHSH and CDR2 is LQKENI. This CDR3 spans 14 amino acids. V was cut by 3 bases and J by 6 bases, with 13 bases left in between.

This clonotype was found many times. This sequence joins TRBV6-5 and TRBJ2-2; 7 bases line up with TRBD2. The ends lost 6 bases at V and 6 bases at J; junction bases unmatched: 10. Germline values: CDR1 MNHEY, CDR2 SVGAGI. This CDR3 region has 15 residues. The CDR3: CASSLRRERPGELFF. The CDR3, as DNA: TGTGCCAGCAGCCTCAGGCGGGAGCGCCCCGGGGAGCTGTTTTTT.

A few counts support this clonotype. This chain uses TRBV7-2 with TRBJ2-2; no firm D call. The germline V gene encodes CDR1 SGHTA and CDR2 FQGNSA. There are 11 residues in the CDR3. The V end lost 7 bases, the J end lost 9 bases, and 9 bases lay between the germline ends. The CDR3 region has the DNA TGTGCCAGCACCCCCTCTAGGGAGCTGTTTTTT. This encodes CASTPSRELFF.

The table lists this clonotype with many counts. CDR3 in amino acids: CASSYNSGANVLTF. The DNA of the CDR3 is TGTGCCAGCAGTTACAACTCTGGGGCCAACGTCCTGACTTTC. The rearrangement uses TRBV6-2 or TRBV6-3 and TRBJ2-6, with D unresolved. The CDR3 is 14 residues long. Germline V gene lookup returns CDR1 MNHEY and CDR2 SVGEGT. With 2 bases removed from V and 0 bases from J, the gap between germline ends came to 2 bases.

At least ten counts were recorded for this clonotype. The V gene is TRBV12-3 or TRBV12-4, the J gene TRBJ2-3; unclear D gene. The CDR3 runs 14 residues. V lost 2 bases and J lost 2, with 8 bases in between. The CDR3 protein is CASSLRLYTDTQYF. The DNA of the CDR3 is TGTGCCAGCAGTTTACGGCTCTACACAGATACGCAGTATTTT.

The sample holds a few counts of this clonotype. V is TRBV5-1 and J is TRBJ1-2; 7 nucleotides match TRBD1. The CDR3 spans 14 residues. The trim removed 3 bases at V and 2 bases at J, leaving 4 bases unmatched. CDR1 and CDR2 (germline): SGHRS, YFSETQ. The CDR3 coding sequence is TGCGCCAGCAGCTCCGGGACAGCGAACTATGGCTACACCTTC. Encoded protein: CASSSGTANYGYTF.

The rearrangement uses TRBV29-1 and TRBJ1-1; 7 positions match TRBD1. V shed 5 bases, J shed 1 base, and the junction held 4 bases outside the gene matches. CDR3 length: 13 residues. Germline V gene lookup returns CDR1 SQVTM and CDR2 ANQGSEA. The CDR3 loop is CSVSRDRNTEAFF. As DNA, the CDR3 is TGCAGCGTTAGCCGGGACAGGAACACTGAAGCTTTCTTT. Variable domain in full (rest from reference TRBV29-1 and TRBJ1-1): SAVISQKPSRDICQRGTSLTIQCQVDSQVTMMFWYRQQPGQSLTLIATANQGSEATYESGFVIDKFPISRPNLTFSTLTVSNMSPEDSSIYLCSVSRDRNTEAFFGQGTRLTVV.

This clonotype ranks as large. This chain links TRBV5-4 with TRBJ1-6; no reliable D call. The V end lost 0 bases, the J end lost 6 bases, and 10 bases lay between the germline ends. Germline V gene lookup returns CDR1 SGHNT and CDR2 YYREEE (reference sequence). This CDR3 contains 15 residues. DNA of the CDR3: TGTGCCAGCAGCTTGGGGGCCACCCCTAATTCACCCCTCCACTTT. The encoded protein is CASSLGATPNSPLHF.

The CDR3 spells CASSLGQVPTQYF. The CDR3 DNA sequence: TGTGCCAGCAGCTTGGGCCAGGTTCCTACGCAGTATTTT. V gene TRBV5-4 combines with J gene TRBJ2-3, with D uncertain. Germline CDR1 reads SGHNT; CDR2 reads YYREEE (reference sequence). V lost 0 bases, J lost 8 bases, and 10 bases lay in between. The CDR3 runs to 13 residues.

The V gene is TRBV28, the J gene TRBJ1-2; 11 nucleotides align to TRBD1. J lost 0 bases, V lost 6 bases, and 6 bases had no gene match. CDR3 length equals 16 residues. CDR1 is MDHEN and CDR2 is SYDVKM in the germline V gene. For the CDR3, the DNA is TGTGCCAGCAGATCACCGGGACAGGGGGCTAACTATGGCTACACCTTC. It is translated as CASRSPGQGANYGYTF.